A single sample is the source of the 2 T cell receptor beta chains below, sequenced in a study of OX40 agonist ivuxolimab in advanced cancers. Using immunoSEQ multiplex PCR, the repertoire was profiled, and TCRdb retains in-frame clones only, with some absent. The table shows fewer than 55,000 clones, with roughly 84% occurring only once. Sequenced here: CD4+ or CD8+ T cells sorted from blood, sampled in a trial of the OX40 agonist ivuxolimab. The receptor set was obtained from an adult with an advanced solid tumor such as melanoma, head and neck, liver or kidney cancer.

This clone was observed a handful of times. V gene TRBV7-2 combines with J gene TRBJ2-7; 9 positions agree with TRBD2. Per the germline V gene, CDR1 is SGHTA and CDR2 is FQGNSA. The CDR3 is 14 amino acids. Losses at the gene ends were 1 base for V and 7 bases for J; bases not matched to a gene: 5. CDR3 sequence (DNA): TGTGCCAGCAGCTTAGTCGGCAGCGGGGGGGAGCAGTACTTC. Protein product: CASSLVGSGGEQYF.

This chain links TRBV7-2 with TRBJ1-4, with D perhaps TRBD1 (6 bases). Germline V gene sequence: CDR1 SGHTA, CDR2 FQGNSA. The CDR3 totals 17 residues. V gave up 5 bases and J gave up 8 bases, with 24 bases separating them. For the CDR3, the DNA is TGTGCCAGCAGCCCGGCCGGGGGGCTTTGGGCCCCCGAAAAACTGTTTTTT. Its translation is CASSPAGGLWAPEKLFF. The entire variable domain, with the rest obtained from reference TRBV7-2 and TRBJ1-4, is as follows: GAGVSQSPSNKVTEKGKDVELRCDPISGHTALYWYRQSLGQGLEFLIYFQGNSAPDKSGLPSDRFSAERTGGSVSTLTIQRTQQEDSAVYLCASSPAGGLWAPEKLFFGSGTQLSVL.